These 10 T cell receptor beta chains share one sample of origin, sequenced in a study of Ad26.COV2.S vaccination and SARS-CoV-2 variants. Sequenced by immunoSEQ multiplex PCR; TCRdb stores in-frame clones only, minus some. This table holds a few hundred thousand clones, about 90% found once. Treatment meaning: some 20 received Ad26.COV2.S at low or high dose, single or two shots; five or six received placebo; per-sample allocation not given. Sample collection was performed on day 63 after the first vaccine or placebo injection. The material was peripheral blood, obtained in a trial of Ad26.COV2.S vaccine versus placebo. The receptors shown here come from a person aged 18-65 years who received the Ad26.COV2.S COVID-19 vaccine or a placebo.

This clone was observed a single time. The chain has TRBV19 and TRBJ2-1; 7 bases match TRBD1. Per germline, CDR1 LNHDA and CDR2 SQIVND (reference sequence). The CDR3 contains 16 residues. Trimming cost V 9 bases and J 3 bases; bases outside gene matches: 14. DNA for the CDR3: TGTGCCAGCAGCCCCTTAGGACAGGATATCTACAATGAGCAGTTCTTC. As protein: CASSPLGQDIYNEQFF.

The rearrangement joins TRBV28 to TRBJ2-7; possible D gene TRBD1, 5 bases. V gave up 2 bases and J gave up 2 bases, with 13 bases separating them. The length of the CDR3 is 15 residues. Per germline, CDR1 MDHEN and CDR2 SYDVKM. This CDR3 reads CASSLIQGFTYEQYF. In nucleotides, the CDR3 is TGTGCCAGCAGTTTAATCCAGGGATTTACCTACGAGCAGTACTTC. Based on the CDR3 plus reference TRBV28 and TRBJ2-7, the full variable domain is DVKVTQSSRYLVKRTGEKVFLECVQDMDHENMFWYRQDPGLGLRLIYFSYDVKMKEKGDIPEGYSVSREKKERFSLILESASTNQTSMYLCASSLIQGFTYEQYFGPGTRLTVT.

The chain is built from TRBV25-1 and TRBJ2-2; 8 positions match TRBD2. After removal of 1 base from V and 7 bases from J, the junction contained 11 bases not matched to a gene. Per the germline V gene, CDR1 is MGHDK and CDR2 is SYGVNS. The CDR3 spans 17 residues. CDR3 nucleotide sequence: TGTGCCAGCAGTGAATTTAGTAGCGGGACGACTAGCGGGGAGCTGTTTTTT. Amino acids: CASSEFSSGTTSGELFF.

The DNA for the CDR3 is TGTGCCAGCAGTTTCTCGGGACAGGGAAACCGGGAGCAGTACTTC. It is translated as CASSFSGQGNREQYF. The chain has TRBV28 and TRBJ2-7; 9 bases fit TRBD1. V was clipped by 3 bases and J by 7 bases; unmatched bases: 10. The CDR3 runs 15 residues. Germline-derived CDR1 and CDR2 are MDHEN and SYDVKM.

This chain connects TRBV18 to TRBJ1-5, with D hard to call. Trimming removed 1 base at V and 5 bases at J, with 24 bases between. Germline CDR1 KGHSH, CDR2 LQKENI. This CDR3 comprises 19 residues. The CDR3 protein is CASSPLRTALNPLDQPQHF. The DNA for the CDR3 is TGTGCCAGCTCACCACTCCGAACAGCGCTAAACCCACTGGATCAGCCCCAGCATTTT.

This chain connects TRBV27 to TRBJ2-7; 9 bases are a match to TRBD1. Germline values: CDR1 MNHEY, CDR2 SMNVEV (reference sequence). There are 14 residues in the CDR3. V lost 5 bases, J lost 5 bases, and 7 bases stayed unmatched. The CDR3 reads CASSRDRVSNEQYF. CDR3 DNA: TGTGCCAGCAGTCGGGACAGGGTTTCCAACGAGCAGTACTTC.

V and J are TRBV10-3 and TRBJ1-2; no firm D call. CDR1 and CDR2 (germline): ENHRY, SYGVKD. V was trimmed by 6 bases and J by 2 bases, leaving 19 bases between them. There are 16 residues in the CDR3. In DNA, the CDR3 is TGTGCCATCAGGACCTCGATAGGGAAACGGAACTATGGCTACACCTTC. Protein product: CAIRTSIGKRNYGYTF.

Notes on this clone: A junction end diverges from the germline sequence, so it may reflect a read error. The chain recombines TRBV4-3 with TRBJ2-1; 10 bases map to TRBD2. CDR3 length: 17 residues. Germline-derived CDR1 and CDR2 are LGHNA and YSLEER. As DNA, the CDR3 is TGCACCAGCAGCCAAGCACCAGCGGGAGGGGGGCACAATGAGCAGTTCTTC. Translation: CTSSQAPAGGGHNEQFF.

This clone has only one observation. The chain links TRBV4-1 to TRBJ2-2, with unresolved D. V was clipped by 5 bases and J by 4 bases, with 11 bases between them. The germline V gene encodes CDR1 MGHRA and CDR2 YSYEKL. This CDR3 comprises 14 residues. The CDR3: CASSADPSTGELFF. CDR3 bases: TGCGCCAGCAGCGCTGACCCTAGCACCGGGGAGCTGTTTTTT.

The chain combines TRBV2 with TRBJ1-5; perhaps TRBD1 as D (6 bases). This CDR3 spans 16 amino acids. The germline gives CDR1 SNHLY, CDR2 FYNNEI. V lost 5 bases to trimming and J lost 0 bases, with 14 bases between them. In nucleotides, the CDR3 is TGTGCCAGCAGTACCGGACAGTTTTATAGCAATCAGCCCCAGCATTTT. This sequence encodes CASSTGQFYSNQPQHF.